A selection of T cell receptor beta chains follows, all from one sample in a study of CD8 T cells in ankylosing spondylitis. A single record per CDR3 protein comes from TCRdb applying MiXCR to the 5' RACE reads. Found here are 650,000 to 800,000 distinct CDR3 sequences, around 17% of them singletons; the top ten hold around a fifth. What was sequenced was blood, either unsorted or a sorted T cell fraction (not recorded which). The origin of the receptors is a male donor with ankylosing spondylitis. Both conserved end residues are part of each CDR3. The order of the fields is J gene, V gene, clone size, D gene, CDR3 length, CDR3 DNA, CDR3 protein. The D gene is left open where the match is weak. Where a row states a size, it is once, few, many or the class of an expanded clone; other rows omit it.

j_call: TRBJ1-1; v_call: TRBV25-1; clone_size: NA; d_call: NA; cdr3_length: 11; cdr3_nt: TGTGCCAGCAAATTTGAGGCTGAAGCTTTCTTT; cdr3_aa: CASKFEAEAFF
j_call: TRBJ1-4; v_call: TRBV7-2; clone_size: few; d_call: TRBD1; cdr3_length: 14; cdr3_nt: TGTGCCAGCAGCTACGGACAGGGGGAGGAAAAACTGTTTTTT; cdr3_aa: CASSYGQGEEKLFF
j_call: TRBJ1-6; v_call: TRBV2; clone_size: NA; d_call: NA; cdr3_length: 15; cdr3_nt: TGTGCCAGCAGTGAAACGAGCTCCTATAATTCACCCCTCCACTTT; cdr3_aa: CASSETSSYNSPLHF
j_call: TRBJ2-7; v_call: TRBV6-1; clone_size: NA; d_call: TRBD1; cdr3_length: 13; cdr3_nt: TGTGCCAAGTGGACAGGGGAAGGCTACGAGCAGTACTTC; cdr3_aa: CAKWTGEGYEQYF
j_call: TRBJ1-1; v_call: TRBV11-2; clone_size: NA; d_call: NA; cdr3_length: 15; cdr3_nt: TGTGCCAGCAGCTTAGATGTTAGGGGGTTCACTGAAGCTTTCTTT; cdr3_aa: CASSLDVRGFTEAFF
j_call: TRBJ2-1; v_call: TRBV5-1; clone_size: few; d_call: NA; cdr3_length: 15; cdr3_nt: TGCGCCAGCAGCTTGGCCGTCCAGGGGGGTAATGAGCAGTTCTTC; cdr3_aa: CASSLAVQGGNEQFF
j_call: TRBJ2-7; v_call: TRBV11-2; clone_size: few; d_call: TRBD2; cdr3_length: 17; cdr3_nt: TGTGCCAGCAGCTTAGATACGGCTAGCGGGGGGATCTACGAGCAGTACTTC; cdr3_aa: CASSLDTASGGIYEQYF
j_call: TRBJ2-7; v_call: TRBV4-2; clone_size: NA; d_call: TRBD2; cdr3_length: 15; cdr3_nt: TGTGCCAGCAGCCAAGACCAGCGGGAGGGCCACGAGCAGTACTTC; cdr3_aa: CASSQDQREGHEQYF
j_call: TRBJ2-7; v_call: TRBV12-3/TRBV12-4; clone_size: NA; d_call: NA; cdr3_length: 14; cdr3_nt: TGTGCCAGCAGCTTAGGGTATTGGAGCTACGAGCAGTACTTC; cdr3_aa: CASSLGYWSYEQYF
j_call: TRBJ2-5; v_call: TRBV20-1; clone_size: few; d_call: TRBD2; cdr3_length: 16; cdr3_nt: TGCAGTGCCAAAGGTCCTGGTAGCGGGGAGCGGGAGACCCAGTACTTC; cdr3_aa: CSAKGPGSGERETQYF
j_call: TRBJ1-5; v_call: TRBV5-1; clone_size: many; d_call: TRBD1; cdr3_length: 15; cdr3_nt: TGTGCCAGCAGTTTGGAGGGGGCAGGCAATCAGCCCCAGCATTTT; cdr3_aa: CASSLEGAGNQPQHF
j_call: TRBJ2-7; v_call: TRBV30; clone_size: NA; d_call: NA; cdr3_length: 12; cdr3_nt: TGTGCCTGGAGGACTAGGATCGACGAGCAGTACTTC; cdr3_aa: CAWRTRIDEQYF
j_call: TRBJ2-6; v_call: TRBV7-3; clone_size: NA; d_call: NA; cdr3_length: 18; cdr3_nt: TGTGCCAGCAGCTTAAAAGGCCAGAGCAGATCTGGGGCCAACGTCCTGACTTTC; cdr3_aa: CASSLKGQSRSGANVLTF
j_call: TRBJ1-6; v_call: TRBV12-3/TRBV12-4; clone_size: few; d_call: NA; cdr3_length: 14; cdr3_nt: TGTGCCAGCAGCCCCACCCACGGGCTTTCACCCCTCCACTTT; cdr3_aa: CASSPTHGLSPLHF
j_call: TRBJ2-7; v_call: TRBV20-1; clone_size: few; d_call: NA; cdr3_length: 13; cdr3_nt: TGCAGTGCGGTCCGACAGGTTCCTGGCGAGCAGTACTTC; cdr3_aa: CSAVRQVPGEQYF
j_call: TRBJ2-7; v_call: TRBV5-1; clone_size: few; d_call: NA; cdr3_length: 13; cdr3_nt: TGCGCCAGCAGACTCGACCTCTACGGAGAGCAGTACTTC; cdr3_aa: CASRLDLYGEQYF
j_call: TRBJ2-4; v_call: TRBV4-1; clone_size: NA; d_call: NA; cdr3_length: 15; cdr3_nt: TGCGCCAGCAGCCAAGATTTAGCGACTTTAAACATTCAGTACTTC; cdr3_aa: CASSQDLATLNIQYF
j_call: TRBJ2-1; v_call: TRBV29-1; clone_size: many; d_call: TRBD2; cdr3_length: 19; cdr3_nt: TGCAGCGTTACCCGCGGGGTAGCGGGAGACATTTACCCTTACAATGAGCAGTTCTTC; cdr3_aa: CSVTRGVAGDIYPYNEQFF
j_call: TRBJ2-7; v_call: TRBV7-9; clone_size: NA; d_call: NA; cdr3_length: 12; cdr3_nt: TGTGCCAGCAGCACCCAGGGGTGGGAGCAGTACTTC; cdr3_aa: CASSTQGWEQYF
j_call: TRBJ2-1; v_call: TRBV2; clone_size: NA; d_call: TRBD2; cdr3_length: 18; cdr3_nt: TGTGCCAGCAGCTCGGGACTAGCGGGAGGCCAGGGGGGGAATGAGCAGTTCTTC; cdr3_aa: CASSSGLAGGQGGNEQFF
j_call: TRBJ2-1; v_call: TRBV7-9; clone_size: NA; d_call: NA; cdr3_length: 12; cdr3_nt: TGTGCCAGCAGCTCCCAATACAATGAGCAGTTCTTC; cdr3_aa: CASSSQYNEQFF
j_call: TRBJ1-2; v_call: TRBV7-8; clone_size: few; d_call: TRBD1; cdr3_length: 17; cdr3_nt: TGTGCCAGCAGCTTAGAGGGGACAGGGTGGGGCAGCTATGGCTACACCTTC; cdr3_aa: CASSLEGTGWGSYGYTF
j_call: TRBJ2-2; v_call: TRBV5-6; clone_size: NA; d_call: NA; cdr3_length: 17; cdr3_nt: TGTGCCAGCAGCTCAATGGGGCAGGGTAGTAACACCGGGGAGCTGTTTTTT; cdr3_aa: CASSSMGQGSNTGELFF
j_call: TRBJ2-3; v_call: TRBV5-1; clone_size: many; d_call: NA; cdr3_length: 15; cdr3_nt: TGCGCCAGCAGCTTGGGGGGACAAACTTCGGATACGCAGTATTTT; cdr3_aa: CASSLGGQTSDTQYF
j_call: TRBJ1-3; v_call: TRBV10-2; clone_size: NA; d_call: TRBD1; cdr3_length: 18; cdr3_nt: TGCGCCAGCAGTAAGACGATACAAGGGACAGGGGCTGGAAACACCATATATTTT; cdr3_aa: CASSKTIQGTGAGNTIYF
j_call: TRBJ1-1; v_call: TRBV10-3; clone_size: NA; d_call: NA; cdr3_length: 16; cdr3_nt: TGTGCCATCAGTGAGTCCCGAGCCCCCATGAACACTGAAGCTTTCTTT; cdr3_aa: CAISESRAPMNTEAFF
j_call: TRBJ2-5; v_call: TRBV24-1; clone_size: few; d_call: TRBD1; cdr3_length: 15; cdr3_nt: TGTGCCACCAGTGACCGGGACAGGGGGAAAGAGACCCAGTACTTC; cdr3_aa: CATSDRDRGKETQYF
j_call: TRBJ2-5; v_call: TRBV19; clone_size: NA; d_call: TRBD1; cdr3_length: 15; cdr3_nt: TGTGCCAGTAGACCGAGGGACAGGGTGCGGGAGACCCAGTACTTC; cdr3_aa: CASRPRDRVRETQYF
j_call: TRBJ2-2; v_call: TRBV7-8; clone_size: NA; d_call: TRBD1; cdr3_length: 15; cdr3_nt: TGTGCCAGCAGCTTCAGGGGGCTAGCTGCCGGGGAGCTGTTTTTT; cdr3_aa: CASSFRGLAAGELFF
j_call: TRBJ2-1; v_call: TRBV11-2; clone_size: NA; d_call: NA; cdr3_length: 15; cdr3_nt: TGTGCCAGCAGCCTTCCTCCGCTGACTGACAATGAGCAGTTCTTC; cdr3_aa: CASSLPPLTDNEQFF
j_call: TRBJ2-1; v_call: TRBV29-1; clone_size: few; d_call: TRBD2; cdr3_length: 13; cdr3_nt: TGCAGCGTTGATCTAGCGGGAGTGGATGAGCAGTTCTTC; cdr3_aa: CSVDLAGVDEQFF
j_call: TRBJ1-6; v_call: TRBV20-1; clone_size: NA; d_call: NA; cdr3_length: 15; cdr3_nt: TGCAGTGCTCGTCCCGGGGGGCAGGGTGAATCACCCCTCCACTTT; cdr3_aa: CSARPGGQGESPLHF
j_call: TRBJ2-7; v_call: TRBV28; clone_size: NA; d_call: TRBD1; cdr3_length: 15; cdr3_nt: TGTGCCAGCAGTTCCACCGGGACAGGGGACTACGAGCAGTACTTC; cdr3_aa: CASSSTGTGDYEQYF
j_call: TRBJ2-3; v_call: TRBV28; clone_size: NA; d_call: TRBD2; cdr3_length: 18; cdr3_nt: TGTGCCAGCAGCCGAAGTTTGGGACTAGCGGGAGCGACAGATACGCAGTATTTT; cdr3_aa: CASSRSLGLAGATDTQYF
j_call: TRBJ2-5; v_call: TRBV7-9; clone_size: NA; d_call: TRBD2; cdr3_length: 15; cdr3_nt: TGTGCCAGCAGACAAACTAGCGGTCCCCAAGAGACCCAGTACTTC; cdr3_aa: CASRQTSGPQETQYF
j_call: TRBJ2-7; v_call: TRBV2; clone_size: NA; d_call: NA; cdr3_length: 14; cdr3_nt: TGTGCCAGCAGTGCTTTGCCACAAGCCTACGAGCAGTACTTC; cdr3_aa: CASSALPQAYEQYF
j_call: TRBJ1-1; v_call: TRBV5-4; clone_size: few; d_call: NA; cdr3_length: 16; cdr3_nt: TGTGCCAGCAGCCTCACAGGGTTCAGGAAGAACACTGAAGCTTTCTTT; cdr3_aa: CASSLTGFRKNTEAFF
j_call: TRBJ2-2; v_call: TRBV7-8; clone_size: NA; d_call: TRBD2; cdr3_length: 16; cdr3_nt: TGTGCCAGCAGCCTATCGACTAGCGGGAACACCGGGGAGCTGTTTTTT; cdr3_aa: CASSLSTSGNTGELFF
j_call: TRBJ2-3; v_call: TRBV13; clone_size: NA; d_call: TRBD2; cdr3_length: 16; cdr3_nt: TGTGCCAGCAGCTTCAGACTAGCGGGAGCGGAAGATACGCAGTATTTT; cdr3_aa: CASSFRLAGAEDTQYF
j_call: TRBJ1-1; v_call: TRBV5-1; clone_size: few; d_call: NA; cdr3_length: 15; cdr3_nt: TGCGCCAGCAGCTTGGTCGACTCCATGAACACTGAAGCTTTCTTT; cdr3_aa: CASSLVDSMNTEAFF
j_call: TRBJ2-1; v_call: TRBV15; clone_size: many; d_call: TRBD2; cdr3_length: 15; cdr3_nt: TGTGCCACCAGCGGTGGGACTAGCGGGTACAATGAGCAGTTCTTC; cdr3_aa: CATSGGTSGYNEQFF
j_call: TRBJ2-1; v_call: TRBV11-2; clone_size: NA; d_call: NA; cdr3_length: 15; cdr3_nt: TGTGCCAGCAGCTCCGGGGACTCCTCCTACAATGAGCAGTTCTTC; cdr3_aa: CASSSGDSSYNEQFF
j_call: TRBJ2-2; v_call: TRBV20-1; clone_size: few; d_call: TRBD2; cdr3_length: 15; cdr3_nt: TGCAGTGCTAGCGAGGCGGGAGACACCACCGGGGAGCTGTTTTTT; cdr3_aa: CSASEAGDTTGELFF
j_call: TRBJ2-2; v_call: TRBV2; clone_size: few; d_call: NA; cdr3_length: 15; cdr3_nt: TGTGCCAGCAGTGCCTGGGGGACGAACACCGGGGAGCTGTTTTTT; cdr3_aa: CASSAWGTNTGELFF
j_call: TRBJ2-3; v_call: TRBV25-1; clone_size: NA; d_call: TRBD2; cdr3_length: 16; cdr3_nt: TGTGCCAGCAGTGCAGCGAGTAGCGGGAGCACAGATACGCAGTATTTT; cdr3_aa: CASSAASSGSTDTQYF
j_call: TRBJ1-1; v_call: TRBV7-2; clone_size: few; d_call: NA; cdr3_length: 15; cdr3_nt: TGTGCCAGCAGCACCCAGGGGACGGCGAACACTGAAGCTTTCTTT; cdr3_aa: CASSTQGTANTEAFF
j_call: TRBJ2-4; v_call: TRBV6-5; clone_size: few; d_call: NA; cdr3_length: 17; cdr3_nt: TGTGCCAGCAGTTCCCTCTTGGGGGGCTTGGCCAAAAACATTCAGTACTTC; cdr3_aa: CASSSLLGGLAKNIQYF
j_call: TRBJ2-7; v_call: TRBV5-1; clone_size: many; d_call: TRBD1; cdr3_length: 15; cdr3_nt: TGCGCCAGCAGCTTGATGGGACAGGCGAACTACGAGCAGTACTTC; cdr3_aa: CASSLMGQANYEQYF
j_call: TRBJ1-2; v_call: TRBV7-2; clone_size: many; d_call: TRBD1; cdr3_length: 13; cdr3_nt: TGTGCCAGCAGCTCACAGGGGACCTATGGCTACACCTTC; cdr3_aa: CASSSQGTYGYTF
j_call: TRBJ2-1; v_call: TRBV7-2; clone_size: few; d_call: TRBD1; cdr3_length: 12; cdr3_nt: TGTGCCAGCACAGACAGGGCAGGTGAGCAGTTCTTC; cdr3_aa: CASTDRAGEQFF
j_call: TRBJ2-1; v_call: TRBV29-1; clone_size: NA; d_call: NA; cdr3_length: 14; cdr3_nt: TGCAGCGTTGAAAGCGTAAATTCCTACAATGAGCAGTTCTTC; cdr3_aa: CSVESVNSYNEQFF
j_call: TRBJ2-1; v_call: TRBV5-1; clone_size: NA; d_call: NA; cdr3_length: 15; cdr3_nt: TGCGCCAGCAGCTTGGTGCTCGGGGGTTACAATGAGCAGTTCTTC; cdr3_aa: CASSLVLGGYNEQFF
j_call: TRBJ2-5; v_call: TRBV5-1; clone_size: many; d_call: NA; cdr3_length: 13; cdr3_nt: TGTGCCAGCAGCTTAGCGCGGGGAGAGACCCAGTACTTC; cdr3_aa: CASSLARGETQYF